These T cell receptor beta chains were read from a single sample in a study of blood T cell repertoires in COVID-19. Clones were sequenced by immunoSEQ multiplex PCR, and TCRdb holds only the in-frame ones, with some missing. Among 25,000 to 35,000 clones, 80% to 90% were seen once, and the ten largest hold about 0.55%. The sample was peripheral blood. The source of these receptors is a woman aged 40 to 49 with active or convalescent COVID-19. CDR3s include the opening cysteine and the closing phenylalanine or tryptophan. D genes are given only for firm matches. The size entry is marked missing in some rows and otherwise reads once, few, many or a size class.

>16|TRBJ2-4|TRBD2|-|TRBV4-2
TGTGCCAGCAGCCAAGATCGGAGCGGGGGCGAAAACATTCAGTACTTC
CASSQDRSGGENIQYF
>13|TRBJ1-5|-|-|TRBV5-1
TGCGCCAGCAGCTTGGACAGGGATCAGCCCCAGCATTTT
CASSLDRDQPQHF
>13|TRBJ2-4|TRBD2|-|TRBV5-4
TGTGCCAGCAGCTCGCCGGGACTAGCGGGACAGTACTTC
CASSSPGLAGQYF
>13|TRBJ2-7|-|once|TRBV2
TGTGCCAGCAGTGGGCGGAACTCCTACGAGCAGTACTTC
CASSGRNSYEQYF
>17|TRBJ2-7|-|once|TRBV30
TGTGCCTGGAGTGTACAGGCAGCCGCCACTATCTCCTACGAGCAGTACTTC
CAWSVQAAATISYEQYF
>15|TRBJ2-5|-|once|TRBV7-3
TGTGCCAGCAGCTTCGGCCTAGCGCTTCAAGAGACCCAGTACTTC
CASSFGLALQETQYF
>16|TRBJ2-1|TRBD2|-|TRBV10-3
TGTGCCATCAGTGACCCCGGGACTAGAGCCTACAATGAGCAGTTCTTC
CAISDPGTRAYNEQFF
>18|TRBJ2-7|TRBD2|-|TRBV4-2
TGTGCCAGCAGCCAAGAGGTTCGAGTAGCGGGAGGCTCCTACGAGCAGTACTTC
CASSQEVRVAGGSYEQYF
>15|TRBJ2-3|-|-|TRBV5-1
TGCGCCAGCAGCAGGACACCCTCTAGCACAGATACGCAGTATTTT
CASSRTPSSTDTQYF
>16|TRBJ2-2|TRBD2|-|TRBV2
TGTGCCAGCAGTCGACTAGCGGGGACGAACACCGGGGAGCTGTTTTTT
CASSRLAGTNTGELFF
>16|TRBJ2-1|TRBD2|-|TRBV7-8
TGTGCCAGCAGCTTAGTGGCTAGCGGACTGTACAATGAGCAGTTCTTC
CASSLVASGLYNEQFF
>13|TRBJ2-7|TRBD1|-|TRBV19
TGTGCCAGTAGGGACAGGTTAACCTACGAGCAGTACTTC
CASRDRLTYEQYF
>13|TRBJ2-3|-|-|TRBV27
TGTGCCAGCAGCATCTACAGCACAGATACGCAGTATTTT
CASSIYSTDTQYF
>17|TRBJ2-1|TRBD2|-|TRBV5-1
TGCGCCAGCAGCCTCGTGTCGACTAGCGGGAGCTACAATGAGCAGTTCTTC
CASSLVSTSGSYNEQFF
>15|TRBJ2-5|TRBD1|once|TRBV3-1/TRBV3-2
TGTGCCAGCAGCCAAGTACAGGGGCGGCGAGAGACCCAGTACTTC
CASSQVQGRRETQYF
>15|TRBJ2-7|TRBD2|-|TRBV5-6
TGTGCCAGCAGCTTGGATAGCGGGGGCTCCTACGAGCAGTACTTC
CASSLDSGGSYEQYF
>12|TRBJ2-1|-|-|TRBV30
TGTGCCTGGACAGACTCTTACAATGAGCAGTTCTTC
CAWTDSYNEQFF
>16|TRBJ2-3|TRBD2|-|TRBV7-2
TGTGCCAGCAGCTTAATCTCGACTAGCGGGGCAGATACGCAGTATTTT
CASSLISTSGADTQYF
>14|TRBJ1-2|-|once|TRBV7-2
TGTGCCAGCAGCTTAGTATTAGGGGACTATGGCTACACCTTC
CASSLVLGDYGYTF
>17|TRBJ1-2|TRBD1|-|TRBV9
TGTGCCAGCAGCGTAGAGTCGGCGGGGACAGTTGCTGGTGGCTACACCTTC
CASSVESAGTVAGGYTF
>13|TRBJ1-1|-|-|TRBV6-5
TGTGCCACCTATGACATGGCGAACACTGAAGCTTTCTTT
CATYDMANTEAFF
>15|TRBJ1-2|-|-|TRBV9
TGTGCCAGCAGCGTGGGGGGGACATTTAACTATGGCTACACCTTC
CASSVGGTFNYGYTF
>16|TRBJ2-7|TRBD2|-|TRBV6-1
TGTGCCAGCAGTGAACATGGTGCGGGGGGAGTAGACGAGCAGTACTTC
CASSEHGAGGVDEQYF
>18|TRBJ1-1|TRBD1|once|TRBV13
TGTGCCAGCAGCTTAGGCCCAGGCCGGGACAGGATGAACACTGAAGCTTTCTTT
CASSLGPGRDRMNTEAFF
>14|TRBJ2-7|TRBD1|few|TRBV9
TGTGCCAGCAACCCCGGACAGGGGATCGACGAGCAGTACTTC
CASNPGQGIDEQYF
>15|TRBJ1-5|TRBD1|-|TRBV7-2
TGTGCCAGCAGCGCGGACAGGGATATCATGGGGCCCCAGCATTTT
CASSADRDIMGPQHF
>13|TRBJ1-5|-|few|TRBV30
TGTGCCTGGAGTGTACAGGATAATCAGCCCCAGCATTTT
CAWSVQDNQPQHF
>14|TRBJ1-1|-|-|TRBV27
TGTGCCAGCAGTTTTGGAGGGCCCAACACTGAAGCTTTCTTT
CASSFGGPNTEAFF
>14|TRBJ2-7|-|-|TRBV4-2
TGTGCCAGCGGACATAGGGGATTCTCCTACGAGCAGTACTTC
CASGHRGFSYEQYF
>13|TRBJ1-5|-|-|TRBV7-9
TGTGCCAGCACCCCCCCGGGTGGTCAGCCCCAGCATTTT
CASTPPGGQPQHF
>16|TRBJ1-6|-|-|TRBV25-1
TGTGCCAGCAGTGCCCCGGGACAAAGTTATAATTCACCCCTCCACTTT
CASSAPGQSYNSPLHF
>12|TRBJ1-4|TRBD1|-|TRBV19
TGTGCCAGTAGCTTCGACAGGGCCGGACTGTTTTTT
CASSFDRAGLFF
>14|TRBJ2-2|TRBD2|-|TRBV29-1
TGCAGCGCCCACGGGGGGGAAAACACCGGGGAGCTGTTTTTT
CSAHGGENTGELFF
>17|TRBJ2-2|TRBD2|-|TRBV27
TGTGCCAGCAGTTTACGGCGGCTAGCGGGAGTAACCGGGGAGCTGTTTTTT
CASSLRRLAGVTGELFF
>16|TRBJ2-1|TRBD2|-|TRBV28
TGTGCCAGCAGTTTGGGTAGCGGGACCACTTTGGATGAGCAGTTCTTC
CASSLGSGTTLDEQFF
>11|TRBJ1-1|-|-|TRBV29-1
TGCAGCGTTGAAGGCGGTACTGAAGCTTTCTTT
CSVEGGTEAFF
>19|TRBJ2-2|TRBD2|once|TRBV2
TGTGCCAGCAGCCGGTCTAGCGGGAGACCGGGCCCTAACACCGGGGAGCTGTTTTTT
CASSRSSGRPGPNTGELFF
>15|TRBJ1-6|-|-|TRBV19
TGTGCCAGTAGTGGAGAAACCACGGGGGATTCACCCCTCCACTTT
CASSGETTGDSPLHF
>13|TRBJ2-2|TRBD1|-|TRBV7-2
TGTGCCAGCAGCTTAGGGACAGGGGGCAGGGTGTTTTTT
CASSLGTGGRVFF
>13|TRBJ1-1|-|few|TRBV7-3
TGTGCCAGCAGCTCTAGGAGAAACACTGAAGCTTTCTTT
CASSSRRNTEAFF
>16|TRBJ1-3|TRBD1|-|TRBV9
TGTGCCAGCAGCGGGGGGACAGGGCTATCTGGAAACACCATATATTTT
CASSGGTGLSGNTIYF
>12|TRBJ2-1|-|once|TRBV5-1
TGCGCCAGCAGCCCTACAGGGATTGAGCAGTTCTTC
CASSPTGIEQFF
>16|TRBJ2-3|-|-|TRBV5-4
TGTGCCACCGCGTTGGGGGGCGGGGGACTCACAGATACGCAGTATTTT
CATALGGGGLTDTQYF
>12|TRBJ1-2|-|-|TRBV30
TGTGCCCTGGAGCGAGGGTGGGCGGGCTACACCTTC
CALERGWAGYTF
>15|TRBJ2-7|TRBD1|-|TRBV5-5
TGTGCCAGCAGCGGGGCGGCGGACAGGGCCAACGAGCAGTACTTC
CASSGAADRANEQYF
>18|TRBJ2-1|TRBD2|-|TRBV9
TGTGCCAGCAGCGCCGGGTTTAGCGGGATACTGGCATACAATGAGCAGTTCTTC
CASSAGFSGILAYNEQFF
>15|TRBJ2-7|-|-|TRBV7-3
TGTGCCAGCAGCTTAACGGCGGGTGCCTCCTACGAGCAGTACTTC
CASSLTAGASYEQYF
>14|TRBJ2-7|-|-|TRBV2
TGTGCCAGCCGGTCGCTGCCAGGCCCCCTCGAGCAGTACTTC
CASRSLPGPLEQYF
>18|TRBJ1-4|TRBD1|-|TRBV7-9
TGTGCCAGCAGCTCCTCGGACAGGAGCATTACAACTAATGAAAAACTGTTTTTT
CASSSSDRSITTNEKLFF
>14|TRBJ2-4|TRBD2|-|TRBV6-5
TGTGCCAGCAGTTACCGGGAGGGAGTAAACATTCAGTACTTC
CASSYREGVNIQYF
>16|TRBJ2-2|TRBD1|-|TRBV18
TGTGCCAGCTCACCAAGAGGGGGCCCGGACACCGGGGAGCTGTTTTTT
CASSPRGGPDTGELFF
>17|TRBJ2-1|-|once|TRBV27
TGTGCCAGCAGTTCCCAGTGGAGGCAGGGGATCTACAATGAGCAGTTCTTC
CASSSQWRQGIYNEQFF
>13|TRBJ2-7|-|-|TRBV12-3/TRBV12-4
TGTGCCAGCACCCCTCCGGGGGCCTACGAGCAGTACTTC
CASTPPGAYEQYF
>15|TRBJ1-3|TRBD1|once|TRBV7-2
TGTGCCAGCAGCTGGGGACAGGGGGTGAGAAACACCATATATTTT
CASSWGQGVRNTIYF
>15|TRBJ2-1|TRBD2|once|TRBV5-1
TGCGCCAGCAGCCAGACTAGCGGGAGAAGGACTGAGCAGTTCTTC
CASSQTSGRRTEQFF